This T cell receptor beta chain was sequenced for a study of T-cell memory formation after mild COVID-19 listed by TCRdb under 2021. Broadly, across the study: Most TCR sequence clusters were specific to one of the two donors. Longitudinal TCRalpha and TCRbeta repertoire sequencing tracked T-cell clones expanding and contracting after mild COVID-19 in two donors. The cohort was made up of two young adult volunteers, one female and one male, who were previously healthy. General study outcomes and caveats: Some responding clones were detected in pre-infection memory, which suggested that pre-existing cross-reactive memory T cells had joined the SARS-CoV-2 response. The study included only a couple of mild cases, and larger cohorts that include severe cases with pre-infection samples were judged to be necessary. Contracting CD4+ clones were found mainly in CM and EM memory subsets, while CD8+ clones were enriched in EMRA. Clones that contracted from day 15 to 85 showed balanced CD4/CD8 phenotypes, whereas a second wave of clones that expanded from day 15 to 37 leaned towards CD4+. The second-wave clones that peaked on day 37 were not confirmed to be SARS-CoV-2 specific.

This clonotype occurred a few times. There is no known antigen for this receptor. No per-base quality is available; no much larger clone lies one base away. PBMCs were isolated by Ficoll-Paque density gradient centrifugation. TCRdb records Illumina NovaSeq 6000 as the sequencer. TCRalpha and TCRbeta cDNA libraries were constructed by 5'RACE with constant-segment primers, with sample barcodes and unique molecular identifiers being introduced. Trizol reagent was used to extract RNA from every sample. The libraries were amplified in two PCR steps, and the second step added a second sample barcode and Illumina TruSeq adapters. Libraries were sequenced on an Illumina NovaSeq with 2 x 150 bp paired-end reads. As for how the authors treated the data: Reads were demultiplexed and collapsed into UMI-guided consensus sequences with migec v1.2.7. Using mixcr v2.1.11, the UMI consensuses were aligned to TRA and TRB V and J templates and assembled into clonotypes. Clonotypes were classified as expanded or contracted when called significant by both edgeR and NoisET, with noise models trained on biological replicates. For edgeR calls, the thresholds were a false discovery rate-adjusted p below 0.01 and a log2 fold-change of 1. As an exploratory analysis of dynamics, PCA with hierarchical clustering was applied to max-normalized trajectories of the 1000 most abundant clonotypes. The CD4 or CD8 phenotype of responding clones was assigned using the separately sequenced CD4+ and CD8+ repertoires. Through fastp at Q25 and MiXCR, TCRdb rebuilt clones from the public reads, retaining in-frame beta chains. Entries are consolidated by CDR3 protein sequence, retaining the most common genes and DNA. These V and J calls originate from TCRdb's pipeline instead of the authors' own analysis. The sample includes tens of thousands of distinct CDR3 sequences, with less than 8% observed a single time. In total, the top ten clones hold about 0.8% of the sample.

According to the germline V gene, CDR1 reads MNHEY and CDR2 reads SVGAGI. Unmatched junction bases come to 9, with V trimmed by 5 bases and J by 3 bases. Taken from cysteine to phenylalanine, the CDR3 has 15 residues. Only the CDR3 portion is preserved as DNA: 45 bases, with reading frame beginning at the first base. The sequence derives from an adult who had mild COVID-19 (a few samples of this study predate the infection). The sample titles of this study are shuffled in the database, so cell type and time point are left out. The rearrangement joined TRBV6-5 to TRBJ2-7; 8 bases in the junction line up with TRBD2. Sequences were obtained from PBMCs or a T cell subset sorted from them (not recorded which). The CDR3 is CASSPAGGGDYEQYF. In nucleotides, the sequence is TGTGCCAGCAGTCCCGCGGGAGGTGGGGACTACGAGCAGTACTTC.